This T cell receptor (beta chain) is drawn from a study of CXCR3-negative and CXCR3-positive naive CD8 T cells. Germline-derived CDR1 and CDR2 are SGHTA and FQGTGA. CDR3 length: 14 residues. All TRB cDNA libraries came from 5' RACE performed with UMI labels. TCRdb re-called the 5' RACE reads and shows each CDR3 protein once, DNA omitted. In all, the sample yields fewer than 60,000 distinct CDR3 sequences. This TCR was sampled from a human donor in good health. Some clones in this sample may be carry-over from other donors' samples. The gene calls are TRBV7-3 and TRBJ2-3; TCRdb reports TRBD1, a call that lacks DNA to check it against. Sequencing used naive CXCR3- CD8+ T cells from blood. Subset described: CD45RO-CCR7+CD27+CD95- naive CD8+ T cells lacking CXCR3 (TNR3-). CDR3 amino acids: CASSLRGRADTQYF.